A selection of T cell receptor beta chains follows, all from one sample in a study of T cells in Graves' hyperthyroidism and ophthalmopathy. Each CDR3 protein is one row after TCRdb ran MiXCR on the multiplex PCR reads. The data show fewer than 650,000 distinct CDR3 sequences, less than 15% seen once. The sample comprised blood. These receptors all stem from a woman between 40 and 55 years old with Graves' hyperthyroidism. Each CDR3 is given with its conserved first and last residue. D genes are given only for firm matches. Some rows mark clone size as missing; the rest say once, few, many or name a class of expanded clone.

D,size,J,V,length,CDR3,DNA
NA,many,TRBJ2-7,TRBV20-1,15,CSARAQTPLVMKQYF,TGCAGTGCTAGAGCTCAAACCCCTCTGGTAATGAAGCAGTACTTC
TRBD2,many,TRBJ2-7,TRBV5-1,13,CASSRTSGGEQYF,TGCGCCAGCAGCCGAACTAGCGGCGGCGAGCAGTACTTC
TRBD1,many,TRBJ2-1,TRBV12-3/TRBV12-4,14,CASTRTGFYNEQFF,TGTGCCAGCACCAGGACAGGGTTTTACAATGAGCAGTTCTTC
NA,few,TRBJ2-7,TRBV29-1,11,CSMARGYEQYF,TGCAGCATGGCCAGGGGTTACGAGCAGTACTTC
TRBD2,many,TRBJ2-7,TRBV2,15,CASETGTSGAYEQYF,TGTGCCAGCGAGACAGGGACTAGCGGGGCCTACGAGCAGTACTTC
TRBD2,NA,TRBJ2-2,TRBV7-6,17,CASSSTLAGDDTGELFF,TGTGCCAGCAGCTCGACCTTAGCGGGAGACGACACCGGGGAGCTGTTTTTT
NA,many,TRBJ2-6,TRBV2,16,CASSESSGSGANVLTF,TGTGCCAGCAGTGAATCGAGTGGGTCTGGGGCCAACGTCCTGACTTTC
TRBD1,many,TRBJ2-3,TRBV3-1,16,CASSQTGQGVADTQYF,TGTGCCAGCAGCCAAACCGGACAGGGGGTCGCAGATACGCAGTATTTT
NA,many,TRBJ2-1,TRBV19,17,CASSIEHTGSSYNEQFF,TGTGCCAGTAGTATAGAACATACCGGGAGCTCCTACAATGAGCAGTTCTTC
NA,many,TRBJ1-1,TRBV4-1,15,CASSHHGQRNTEAFF,TGCGCCAGCAGCCACCATGGACAGAGGAACACTGAAGCTTTCTTT
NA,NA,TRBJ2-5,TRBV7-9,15,CASSPGGEGSETQYF,TGTGCCAGCAGCCCCGGGGGAGAGGGTTCCGAGACCCAGTACTTC
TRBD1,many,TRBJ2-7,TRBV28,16,CASREMGQGQLYEQYF,TGTGCCAGCAGGGAAATGGGACAGGGCCAACTATACGAGCAGTACTTC
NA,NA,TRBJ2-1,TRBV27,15,CASSSIRQVYNEQFF,TGTGCCAGCAGTTCGATTCGTCAGGTCTACAATGAGCAGTTCTTC
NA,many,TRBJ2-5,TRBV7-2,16,CASSLSATTGGETQYF,TGTGCCAGCAGCTTATCGGCCACGACAGGCGGAGAGACCCAGTACTTC
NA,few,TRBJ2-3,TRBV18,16,CASSPGRGSDTDTQYF,TGTGCCAGCTCACCAGGGCGGGGTTCGGACACAGATACGCAGTATTTT
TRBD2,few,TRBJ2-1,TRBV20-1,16,CSAREKGGRNYNEQFF,TGCAGTGCTAGAGAGAAGGGCGGGAGGAACTACAATGAGCAGTTCTTC
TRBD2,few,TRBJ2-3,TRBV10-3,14,CAIFSGALTDTQYF,TGTGCCATTTTTAGCGGGGCGCTCACAGATACGCAGTATTTT
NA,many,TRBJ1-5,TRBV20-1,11,CSAGLTTTQHF,TGCAGTGCTGGGCTGACAACGACCCAGCATTTT
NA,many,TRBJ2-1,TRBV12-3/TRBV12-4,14,CASQQGGGYNEQFF,TGTGCCAGCCAACAGGGAGGGGGGTACAATGAGCAGTTCTTC
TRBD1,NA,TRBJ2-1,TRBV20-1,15,CSARRRTGGHNEQFF,TGCAGTGCTAGACGTAGGACAGGGGGTCACAATGAGCAGTTCTTC
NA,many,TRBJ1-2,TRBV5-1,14,CASSLVEANYGYTF,TGCGCCAGCAGCTTGGTGGAAGCTAACTATGGCTACACCTTC
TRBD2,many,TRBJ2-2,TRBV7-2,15,CASSHPSAGAGELFF,TGTGCCAGCAGCCACCCATCGGCGGGAGCCGGGGAGCTGTTTTTT
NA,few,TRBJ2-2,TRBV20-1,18,CSARDFGRGRFYNGELFF,TGCAGTGCTAGAGACTTTGGCCGGGGACGATTTTATAACGGGGAGCTGTTTTTT
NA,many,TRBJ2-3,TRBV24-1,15,CATSDSTGLTDTQYF,TGTGCCACCAGTGATTCAACAGGTTTGACAGATACGCAGTATTTT
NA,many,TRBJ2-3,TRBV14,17,CASSRIGRDPSTDTQYF,TGTGCCAGCAGCCGGATCGGACGGGACCCTAGCACAGATACGCAGTATTTT
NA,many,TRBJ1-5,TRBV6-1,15,CASRTPLPGGQPQHF,TGTGCCAGCAGGACGCCACTCCCAGGAGGTCAGCCCCAGCATTTT
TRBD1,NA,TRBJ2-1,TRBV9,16,CASSRGQGSGGDEQFF,TGTGCCAGCAGCAGAGGACAGGGGAGCGGAGGCGATGAGCAGTTCTTC
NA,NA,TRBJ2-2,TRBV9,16,CASSVGDQGYTGELFF,TGTGCCAGCAGCGTAGGGGATCAGGGGTACACCGGGGAGCTGTTTTTT
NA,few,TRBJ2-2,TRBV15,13,CATDGMNTGELFF,TGTGCCACGGATGGGATGAACACCGGGGAGCTGTTTTTT
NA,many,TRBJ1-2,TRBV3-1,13,CASSQGGLRGYTF,TGTGCCAGCAGCCAGGGGGGGCTTCGTGGCTACACCTTC
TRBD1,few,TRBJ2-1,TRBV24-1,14,CATNSGTGGNEQFF,TGTGCCACCAACTCAGGGACAGGGGGGAATGAGCAGTTCTTC
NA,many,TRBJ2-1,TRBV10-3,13,CAIKRSGNNEQFF,TGTGCCATCAAAAGGTCTGGTAACAATGAGCAGTTCTTC
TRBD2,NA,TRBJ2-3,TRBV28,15,CASSLSGMGTDTQYF,TGTGCCAGCAGTTTAAGCGGGATGGGCACAGATACGCAGTATTTT
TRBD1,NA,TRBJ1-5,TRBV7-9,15,CASSLGTGENQPQHF,TGTGCCAGCAGCTTAGGGACAGGAGAAAATCAGCCCCAGCATTTT
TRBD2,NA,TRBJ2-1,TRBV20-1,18,CSARGGTSGRARYNEQFF,TGCAGTGCTAGGGGTGGGACTAGCGGGAGGGCCAGGTACAATGAGCAGTTCTTC
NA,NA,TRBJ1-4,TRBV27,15,CASSSPGLGSEKLFF,TGTGCCAGCAGTTCCCCAGGGTTGGGGAGTGAAAAACTGTTTTTT
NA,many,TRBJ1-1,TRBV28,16,CASSSLTRDRNTEAFF,TGTGCCAGCAGTTCCCTAACTCGGGATAGGAACACTGAAGCTTTCTTT